This T cell receptor (beta chain) was documented in a study of long-term antiretroviral therapy in people with HIV (dated by TCRdb to 2021 to 2024). Study-level background: The earliest samples were collected approximately a decade before the 2015 WHO recommendation for immediate ART, a period when ART was typically delayed until CD4 counts fell. A retrospective serial study tested whether changes in peripheral blood TRB repertoire composition and diversity were associated with ART initiation and durable HIV suppression. A total of 192 cryopreserved PBMC samples were contributed to the cohort by 30 adults with confirmed HIV infection, with samples collected serially over a mean of 6 years (range 1-12). Of the 30 to 35 participants with HIV, eleven were female. Test extractions of a monoclonal T-cell line alongside a few dozen polyclonal samples showed no cross-contamination during QIAcube processing. General conclusions and limits of the study: Because pre-ART samples had limited cell numbers, profiling was done on unsorted PBMC rather than on sorted CD4+ and CD8+ T cells. CDR3 length ranges in HIV repertoires were narrower than in controls, and network structure suggested an antigen-experienced repertoire with only a slight naive shift after ART. Starting ART was linked to a significant rise in TRB diversity, yet even after long-term ART the diversity remained significantly lower than in transplant donor controls. Since PBMC availability was limited, sequencing covered only the TCR beta chain, with no alpha chain pairing. The repertoire was dominated across all time points by expanded TRB clones identified before ART initiation, although this dominance was seen to fluctuate and to decrease in many PLHIV after ART. The samples were dated from 2004 to 2017, and the ART regimens that were used may be less effective than current ART regimens. Inferences about post-ART repertoire changes are limited because no data were available on ART adherence, viral resistance or therapy changes.

Of note for this clone: Its target antigen remains unknown. Base qualities are missing; no much larger clone stands one base away.

The CDR3 has 15 amino acids, counting the end cysteine and phenylalanine. Only the CDR3 DNA is retained, 45 bases long and in frame from the first base. V has 3 bases trimmed and J has 1 base trimmed; junction bases matching no gene number 4. CDR1 and CDR2, per the germline V gene, are SGHVS and FNYEAQ. To be included, a participant needed at least one PBMC sample from before ART initiation plus at least two post-ART samples. Every participant with HIV received treatment in the United States of America. Before DNA extraction, cryopreserved samples containing about 0.9-10 million PBMC were thawed and washed. At the time of the earliest PBMC sample, participants with HIV were aged between about 23 and 54 years. Each participant contributed PBMC samples from 1-4 timepoints before ART initiation and 2-8 timepoints after ART initiation, with a median of 7 samples. Serial HIV viral load, CD4+ T-cell count, ART history and demographic data were obtained for every participant. Using a Qiagen kit on a QIAcube, genomic DNA was extracted from unsorted PBMC, with samples processed in batches of 12.

The immunoSEQ hsTCRB v3.0 assay was used at survey level resolution to sequence the TRB variable region. The target sequencing depth for TRB was about 40,000-55,000 T-cell genomes per sample. TRB libraries were pooled and sequenced on an Illumina MiSeq using a v3 150-cycle kit. The paper's data handling went like this. Analysis of repertoires was carried out in R inside a reproducible Nextflow workflow spanning QC, data transformation and analysis. LymphoSeq2, an R package for exploring AIRR-Seq data, was used to implement custom analyses. After excluding a handful of samples that yielded fewer than 5000 total TRB sequences, fewer than 200 HIV repertoires remained for analysis. Among the approximately 190 retained HIV repertoires, some 60 were collected before ART initiation and 120 to 130 after ART initiation. Repertoires were downsampled to 5000 TRB nucleotide sequences, with summary statistics averaged over 100 downsampling iterations. Only TRB sequences with CDR3 regions of at least seven amino acids were retained for analysis. A Shannon entropy-derived clonality score and the Gini coefficient were used to measure diversity. In the repertoire networks, any two of the top 5000 CDR3 amino acid sequences were linked whenever the two sequences differed by an edit distance of one. For TRB CDR3 amino acid sequences, antigen specificity groups and MHC restriction were predicted with GLIPH2. To flag known associations with CMV, EBV, HIV or tissue antigens, CDR3 amino acid sequences were compared against VDJdb and McPAS-TCR. Pre-ART, post-ART and control groups were compared with Wilcoxon signed-rank tests and Holm-Bonferroni correction. TCRdb limited this immuneACCESS table to in-frame rearrangements with V and J called. A share of clones is missing; checked studies link under half to unresolved V genes, and the rest is unexplained. That table is the source of V, J and clone size, and D and trimming were worked out from the DNA. Recorded for this sample are tens of thousands of clones; more than 90% of them occurred a single time. Roughly 2.5% of the sample is in the top ten clones.

This clonotype was obtained from a woman between 45 and 65 years old with HIV. Recombination joined TRBV7-6 with TRBJ1-1, and TRBD1 aligns with 8 junction nucleotides. The source material was unsorted PBMCs, sampled 3.7 years after starting antiretroviral therapy. The CDR3: CASSFPGQGNTEAFF. The DNA reads as follows: TGTGCCAGCAGCTTCCCCGGACAGGGGAACACTGAAGCTTTCTTT.